The rows below give T cell receptor beta chains drawn from one sample of a study of blood T cell repertoires in COVID-19. Clones were sequenced by immunoSEQ multiplex PCR, and TCRdb holds only the in-frame ones, with some missing. The sample comprises 50,000 to 65,000 clones, around 85% of which are singletons, and roughly 15% rests with the top ten. Input material: peripheral blood. The receptors stem from a human donor in a cohort sampled during active COVID-19. Each CDR3 is given with its conserved first and last residue. D genes are given only for firm matches. A clone size is listed for some rows: how often the clone was seen (once, few, many), or a class if it is expanded.

J: TRBJ1-1
V: TRBV6-2/TRBV6-3
size: -
D: -
CDR3: CASSYSIKRGGLPRNTEAFF
DNA: TGTGCCAGCAGTTACTCGATTAAGCGGGGGGGCTTGCCAAGGAACACTGAAGCTTTCTTT

J: TRBJ1-1
V: TRBV5-1
size: -
D: TRBD1
CDR3: CASSLRQGNTEAFF
DNA: TGCGCCAGCAGCTTGAGACAGGGTAACACTGAAGCTTTCTTT

J: TRBJ2-3
V: TRBV25-1
size: once
D: TRBD2
CDR3: CASSLSWRERDTQYF
DNA: TGTGCCAGCAGTCTATCCTGGCGGGAGAGGGATACGCAGTATTTT

J: TRBJ2-3
V: TRBV6-5
size: -
D: -
CDR3: CASKDFPDTDTQYF
DNA: TGTGCCAGCAAGGACTTCCCGGACACAGATACGCAGTATTTT

J: TRBJ2-2
V: TRBV11-2
size: -
D: -
CDR3: CASSLGYSGGELFF
DNA: TGTGCCAGCAGCTTAGGCTATTCGGGCGGGGAGCTGTTTTTT

J: TRBJ2-7
V: TRBV5-8
size: once
D: TRBD2
CDR3: CASSPTGTSGGWSREQYF
DNA: TGTGCCAGCAGCCCAACAGGGACTAGCGGGGGGTGGTCGCGAGAGCAGTACTTC

J: TRBJ1-5
V: TRBV6-1
size: -
D: -
CDR3: CASSEIAGLSNQPQHF
DNA: TGTGCCAGCAGTGAGATTGCGGGGCTGAGCAATCAGCCCCAGCATTTT

J: TRBJ2-1
V: TRBV18
size: -
D: TRBD1
CDR3: CASSLNGDSYNEQFF
DNA: TGTGCCAGCTCACTCAATGGGGACAGCTACAATGAGCAGTTCTTC

J: TRBJ1-1
V: TRBV18
size: -
D: TRBD1
CDR3: CASSGTASDEAFF
DNA: TGTGCCTCCTCCGGGACAGCGTCGGATGAAGCTTTCTTT

J: TRBJ2-7
V: TRBV6-1
size: -
D: -
CDR3: CASSEDDGQGSYEQYF
DNA: TGTGCCAGCAGTGAAGACGATGGGCAGGGTTCCTACGAGCAGTACTTC

J: TRBJ2-7
V: TRBV5-1
size: -
D: TRBD2
CDR3: CASSSGLAATYEQYF
DNA: TGCGCCAGCAGCTCTGGACTAGCGGCTACCTACGAGCAGTACTTC

J: TRBJ1-4
V: TRBV18
size: -
D: -
CDR3: CASSPAGGALTNEKLFF
DNA: TGTGCCAGCTCACCGGCGGGGGGCGCGTTGACTAATGAAAAACTGTTTTTT

J: TRBJ2-7
V: TRBV18
size: -
D: -
CDR3: CASSPPVSSYEQYF
DNA: TGTGCCAGCTCACCCCCGGTAAGCTCCTACGAGCAGTACTTC

J: TRBJ1-1
V: TRBV2
size: -
D: -
CDR3: CASLDIRSNTEAFF
DNA: TGTGCCAGCCTGGACATTCGCTCGAACACTGAAGCTTTCTTT

J: TRBJ2-1
V: TRBV5-1
size: -
D: -
CDR3: CASSRDARRNEQFF
DNA: TGCGCCAGCAGCCGAGATGCTCGGCGGAATGAGCAGTTCTTC

J: TRBJ1-2
V: TRBV10-2
size: -
D: -
CDR3: CASSDQQESYGYTF
DNA: TGCGCCAGCAGTGACCAACAGGAATCCTATGGCTACACCTTC

J: TRBJ2-6
V: TRBV4-1
size: -
D: TRBD1
CDR3: CASSQDRQGESGANVLTF
DNA: TGCGCCAGCAGCCAAGATAGGCAGGGGGAGTCTGGGGCCAACGTCCTGACTTTC

J: TRBJ1-2
V: TRBV9
size: -
D: TRBD1
CDR3: CASSDLDRVGSNGYTF
DNA: TGTGCCAGCAGCGACCTGGACAGGGTGGGTTCCAATGGCTACACCTTC

J: TRBJ2-7
V: TRBV3-1/TRBV3-2
size: -
D: -
CDR3: CASSRASSSYEQYF
DNA: TGTGCCAGCAGCCGAGCTAGCAGCTCCTACGAGCAGTACTTC

J: TRBJ2-7
V: TRBV21-1
size: -
D: -
CDR3: CASSKRGARPYEQYF
DNA: TGTGCCAGCAGCAAACGGGGGGCTCGGCCCTACGAGCAGTACTTC